This TCR beta chain was identified during a study of blood T cell repertoires in COVID-19. Study as a whole: The United States, Italy and Spain supplied acute and convalescent COVID-19 samples. PBMCs, B-cell-depleted T cells, or T cells were the source of the cDNA or gDNA that made up the material.

This CDR3 is built from 15 residues. CDR1 and CDR2 (germline): SGHTA, FQGNSA. Trimming left V 0 bases short and J 8 bases short, with 13 bases between. In the authors' methods: Reference gene primers were amplified, and this amplification served to estimate nucleated cell counts. Libraries were prepared by immunoSEQ multiplex PCR; TCRdb keeps only in-frame clonotypes and omits some of them. V and J calls and clone size are copied from that table; D and trimming were computed from the DNA. The sample lists roughly 100,000 clones; about 91% were seen once. The TCR was taken from a human donor in a cohort sampled during active COVID-19. Sequencing was done on a sample of peripheral blood. The gene calls are TRBV7-2 and TRBJ1-4; no definite D call. Here the CDR3 DNA reads TGTGCCAGCAGCTTAGCGCGGGCAGAGGAAGAAAAACTGTTTTTT. This codes for CASSLARAEEEKLFF.